This TCR beta chain was sequenced during a study of blood T cell repertoires in COVID-19. With regard to this clone: Likely a read error: the CDR3 ends without its conserved phenylalanine or tryptophan. No DNA is shown, since the ends of the CDR3 on it are uncertain; the CDR3 is the one TCRdb lists.

Germline V gene lookup returns CDR1 MDHEN and CDR2 SYDVKM. The CDR3 length is 13 residues, termini included. Measured with immunoSEQ multiplex PCR; TCRdb has only the in-frame clones, and not every one. The sample includes around 70,000 clones, roughly four fifths seen only once; the top ten take 20% to 25%. The sample was peripheral blood. The gene calls are TRBV28 and TRBJ1-1. This TCR was recovered from a man in his sixties or seventies with acute or convalescent COVID-19. The CDR3 spells CASSSTVTAPRLI.